This is a list of T cell receptor beta chains from one sample in a study of blood T cell repertoires in COVID-19. Generated by immunoSEQ multiplex PCR, the TCRdb table keeps only in-frame clones and is missing some. This sample has about 200,000 clones; 90% occur once, and the top ten carry around 1.3%. What was sequenced was PBMCs or T cells enriched from blood (not recorded which). These receptor sequences come from a man aged 25-45 years who had recovered from COVID-19. Both conserved end residues are part of each CDR3. A D gene is named only where the DNA matches it firmly. Some rows mark clone size as missing; the rest say once, few, many or name a class of expanded clone.

d_gene: TRBD1; v_gene: TRBV5-1; j_gene: TRBJ2-5; abundance: once; CDR3aa: CASSLAGDRGMGTQYF; CDR3nt: TGCGCCAGCAGCTTGGCCGGGGACAGGGGTATGGGGACCCAGTACTTC
d_gene: -; v_gene: TRBV4-2; j_gene: TRBJ1-4; abundance: -; CDR3aa: CASSQVPARKNEKLFF; CDR3nt: TGTGCCAGCAGCCAAGTTCCTGCCAGAAAAAATGAAAAACTGTTTTTT
d_gene: TRBD2; v_gene: TRBV27; j_gene: TRBJ2-2; abundance: -; CDR3aa: CASSFYGLAEPTGELFF; CDR3nt: TGTGCCAGCAGTTTTTATGGTCTAGCGGAACCCACCGGGGAGCTGTTTTTT
d_gene: -; v_gene: TRBV3-1/TRBV3-2; j_gene: TRBJ2-7; abundance: -; CDR3aa: CASTQGVGEQYF; CDR3nt: TGTGCCAGCACTCAGGGTGTAGGCGAGCAGTACTTC
d_gene: -; v_gene: TRBV27; j_gene: TRBJ2-1; abundance: -; CDR3aa: CASSLVSNNEQFF; CDR3nt: TGTGCCAGCAGCCTAGTAAGTAACAATGAGCAGTTCTTC
d_gene: TRBD1; v_gene: TRBV30; j_gene: TRBJ2-1; abundance: once; CDR3aa: CAQTGEGYNEQFF; CDR3nt: TGTGCCCAGACAGGGGAAGGGTACAATGAGCAGTTCTTC
d_gene: TRBD2; v_gene: TRBV7-9; j_gene: TRBJ2-1; abundance: -; CDR3aa: CASSQTRPGLANNEQFF; CDR3nt: TGTGCCAGCAGCCAAACCCGCCCGGGACTAGCGAACAATGAGCAGTTCTTC
d_gene: TRBD2; v_gene: TRBV10-2; j_gene: TRBJ2-2; abundance: -; CDR3aa: CASNPSGRNGELFF; CDR3nt: TGCGCCAGCAACCCTAGCGGGAGGAACGGGGAGCTGTTTTTT
d_gene: TRBD2; v_gene: TRBV10-1; j_gene: TRBJ2-4; abundance: -; CDR3aa: CASSETTLAGGSIQYF; CDR3nt: TGCGCCAGCAGTGAGACAACCCTAGCGGGAGGTAGCATTCAGTACTTC
d_gene: TRBD2; v_gene: TRBV11-2; j_gene: TRBJ2-1; abundance: -; CDR3aa: CASRRIAGAAGNEQFF; CDR3nt: TGTGCCAGCAGACGGATAGCGGGAGCGGCGGGCAATGAGCAGTTCTTC
d_gene: -; v_gene: TRBV19; j_gene: TRBJ2-1; abundance: -; CDR3aa: CATEIRGNEQFF; CDR3nt: TGTGCCACCGAAATTAGAGGCAATGAGCAGTTCTTC
d_gene: TRBD2; v_gene: TRBV7-7; j_gene: TRBJ2-7; abundance: -; CDR3aa: CASSRGTSGTYEQYF; CDR3nt: TGTGCCAGCAGTCGCGGGACTAGCGGGACCTACGAGCAGTACTTC
d_gene: TRBD2; v_gene: TRBV18; j_gene: TRBJ2-1; abundance: -; CDR3aa: CASSWGTSATYSYNEQFF; CDR3nt: TGTGCCAGCTCCTGGGGGACTAGCGCAACGTACTCCTACAATGAGCAGTTCTTC
d_gene: TRBD2; v_gene: TRBV10-3; j_gene: TRBJ2-1; abundance: -; CDR3aa: CASRTSGRDNEQFF; CDR3nt: TGTGCCAGCCGGACTAGCGGGAGAGACAATGAGCAGTTCTTC
d_gene: TRBD1; v_gene: TRBV3-1/TRBV3-2; j_gene: TRBJ2-7; abundance: -; CDR3aa: CASSQPTGTGRYEQYF; CDR3nt: TGTGCCAGCAGCCAACCTACCGGGACAGGGAGATACGAGCAGTACTTC
d_gene: -; v_gene: TRBV11-2; j_gene: TRBJ1-2; abundance: -; CDR3aa: CASSSNGYGYTF; CDR3nt: TGTGCCAGCAGCTCCAACGGCTATGGCTACACCTTC